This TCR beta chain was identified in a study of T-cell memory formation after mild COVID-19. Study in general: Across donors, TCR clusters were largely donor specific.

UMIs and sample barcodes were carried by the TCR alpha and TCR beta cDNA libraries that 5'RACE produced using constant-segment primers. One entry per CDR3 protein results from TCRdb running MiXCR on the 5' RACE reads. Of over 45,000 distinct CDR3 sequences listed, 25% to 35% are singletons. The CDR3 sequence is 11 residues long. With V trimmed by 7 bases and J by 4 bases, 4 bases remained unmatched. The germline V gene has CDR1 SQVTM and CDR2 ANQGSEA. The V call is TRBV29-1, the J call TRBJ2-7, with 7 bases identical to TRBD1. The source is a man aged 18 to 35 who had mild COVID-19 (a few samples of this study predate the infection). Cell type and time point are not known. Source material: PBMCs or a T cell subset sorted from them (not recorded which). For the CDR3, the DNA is TGCAGCGCTCAGGGGGATTACGAGCAGTACTTC. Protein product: CSAQGDYEQYF.